Listed below are T cell receptor beta chains from one sample, sequenced in a study of T-cell memory formation after mild COVID-19. TCRdb reprocessed the 5' RACE reads via MiXCR and lists one record per CDR3 protein. The profile shows about 400,000 distinct CDR3 sequences, more than 20% of them singletons. Sequenced sample: PBMCs or a T cell subset sorted from them (not recorded which). These receptors originate from an adult woman who had mild COVID-19 (a few samples of this study predate the infection). Cell type and time point are not known. CDR3s include the opening cysteine and the closing phenylalanine or tryptophan. D genes are given only for firm matches. The listing skips clone size in some rows; elsewhere it reads once, few, many or a size class.

j_call d_call v_call clone_size cdr3_aa cdr3_nt
TRBJ2-5 - TRBV5-1 few CASASEGETQYF TGCGCCAGCGCTAGCGAGGGGGAGACCCAGTACTTC
TRBJ2-1 - TRBV6-2/TRBV6-3 - CASTRGPEQFF TGTGCCAGCACTAGGGGACCGGAGCAGTTCTTC
TRBJ1-1 - TRBV20-1 - CSAYSGLSNTEAFF TGCAGTGCTTACTCGGGGCTATCGAACACTGAAGCTTTCTTT
TRBJ2-5 TRBD2 TRBV19 few CASSVVSGGGETQYF TGTGCCAGTAGTGTAGTAAGCGGGGGAGGTGAGACCCAGTACTTC
TRBJ2-7 - TRBV6-5 few CASSPPGGRREQYF TGTGCCAGCAGTCCTCCCGGGGGCCGAAGGGAGCAGTACTTC
TRBJ2-7 - TRBV12-3/TRBV12-4 - CASSLRGGTYEQYF TGTGCCAGCAGTTTGCGGGGAGGTACCTACGAGCAGTACTTC
TRBJ2-1 TRBD2 TRBV7-2 - CASSPLSGISYNEQFF TGTGCCAGCAGCCCCCTGAGCGGGATTTCCTACAATGAGCAGTTCTTC
TRBJ2-2 - TRBV29-1 once CSVAPGPRGNTGELFF TGCAGCGTGGCACCGGGTCCGCGTGGGAACACCGGGGAGCTGTTTTTT
TRBJ1-3 - TRBV29-1 few CSVKLSGNTIYF TGCAGCGTGAAACTCTCTGGAAACACCATATATTTT
TRBJ2-5 - TRBV7-8 few CASSPYVQETQYF TGTGCCAGCAGCCCCTACGTGCAGGAGACCCAGTACTTC
TRBJ1-6 - TRBV6-1 - CASSETLNRMDNSPLHF TGTGCCAGCAGTGAAACTTTAAACAGGATGGATAATTCACCCCTCCACTTT
TRBJ1-4 TRBD1 TRBV6-5 - CASSRQGAEKLFF TGTGCCAGCAGTAGACAGGGTGCTGAAAAACTGTTTTTT
TRBJ2-5 TRBD1 TRBV4-1 - CASSQVGQSVGETQYF TGCGCCAGCAGCCAAGTGGGACAGAGTGTCGGAGAGACCCAGTACTTC
TRBJ1-3 - TRBV9 - CASSVANRNSGNTIYF TGTGCCAGCAGCGTAGCTAACCGGAACTCTGGAAACACCATATATTTT
TRBJ2-7 TRBD2 TRBV7-6 few CASNLGLADSSEQYF TGTGCCAGCAACCTAGGACTAGCGGATTCTAGTGAGCAGTACTTC
TRBJ2-3 - TRBV5-1 - CASSFLGRTSTDTQYF TGCGCCAGCAGCTTTCTGGGGCGAACTAGCACAGATACGCAGTATTTT
TRBJ2-1 TRBD1 TRBV6-5 few CASSLSGQAYNEQFF TGTGCCAGCAGTCTCTCCGGACAGGCTTACAATGAGCAGTTCTTC
TRBJ1-1 TRBD1 TRBV12-3/TRBV12-4 - CASSFGTGGITEAFF TGTGCCAGCAGTTTCGGTACAGGGGGAATCACTGAAGCTTTCTTT
TRBJ1-2 TRBD1 TRBV7-2 few CASSPRQGVNYGYTF TGTGCCAGCAGCCCGAGACAGGGAGTTAACTATGGCTACACCTTC
TRBJ2-5 - TRBV5-1 - CASSLGSGPQETQYF TGCGCCAGCAGCTTGGGGAGCGGACCACAAGAGACCCAGTACTTC
TRBJ2-2 - TRBV19 - CASSIWRVHSGGELFF TGTGCCAGTAGTATTTGGCGGGTCCATTCTGGCGGGGAGCTGTTTTTT
TRBJ2-1 TRBD2 TRBV12-3/TRBV12-4 few CASSRGTTPYEQFF TGTGCCAGCAGCCGGGGGACTACCCCCTATGAGCAGTTCTTC
TRBJ2-1 TRBD2 TRBV30 once CAWLGLAGVEQFF TGTGCCTGGCTTGGTCTAGCGGGAGTGGAGCAGTTCTTC
TRBJ2-3 - TRBV12-3/TRBV12-4 - CASTLWAGGLTHTDTQYF TGTGCCAGCACCCTCTGGGCAGGGGGACTGACCCACACAGATACGCAGTATTTT
TRBJ2-1 - TRBV12-3/TRBV12-4 - CASSLLPPAGAHNEQFF TGTGCCAGCAGTCTCCTCCCCCCTGCGGGGGCCCACAATGAGCAGTTCTTC
TRBJ2-7 - TRBV5-4 - CASSFPGSYEQYF TGTGCCAGCAGCTTCCCGGGGTCCTACGAGCAGTACTTC
TRBJ1-2 TRBD1 TRBV20-1 few CSASIGGKGYTF TGCAGTGCTAGTATAGGGGGCAAGGGCTACACCTTC
TRBJ1-2 - TRBV25-1 few CATLRDGYTF TGTGCCACCCTTAGGGATGGCTACACCTTC
TRBJ2-5 TRBD2 TRBV20-1 - CSAYSGGRQETQYF TGCAGTGCTTATTCGGGGGGTCGGCAAGAGACCCAGTACTTC
TRBJ1-5 - TRBV5-6 many CASSLAGDQPQHF TGTGCCAGCAGCTTAGCAGGGGATCAGCCCCAGCATTTT
TRBJ1-2 TRBD1 TRBV18 - CASSPDRARGYTF TGTGCCAGCTCACCGGACAGGGCTCGTGGCTACACCTTC
TRBJ2-2 - TRBV13 once CASSLGLGWGSHVTGELFF TGTGCCAGCAGCTTAGGGCTGGGTTGGGGGAGCCATGTCACCGGGGAGCTGTTTTTT
TRBJ2-7 - TRBV4-3 - CASSHAEDSYEQYF TGCGCCAGCAGCCACGCAGAGGACAGCTACGAGCAGTACTTC
TRBJ2-3 - TRBV14 few CASSQEGDWKGLTDTQYF TGTGCCAGCAGCCAAGAAGGCGACTGGAAGGGCCTCACAGATACGCAGTATTTT
TRBJ2-7 TRBD1 TRBV6-5 few CASSYFTPGTGSYEQYF TGTGCCAGCAGTTACTTCACTCCTGGGACAGGGTCCTACGAGCAGTACTTC